This T cell receptor (beta chain) was sequenced during a study of blood T cell repertoires in COVID-19. The wider study: Sites in the United States, Italy and Spain provided acute and convalescent COVID-19 samples.

This clone was detected many times. In the study's own analysis: Using reference gene primer amplification, nucleated cell counts were estimated. The method was immunoSEQ multiplex PCR; TCRdb's version includes in-frame clones alone and lacks a portion of them. V, J and clone size are those of that table, while D and trimming were read from the DNA. Among under 60,000 clones listed, about 83% were seen once. This CDR3 contains 13 residues. The germline CDR1 and CDR2 sequences are MDHEN and SYDVKM. The V end was cut by 7 bases, the J end by 1 base, with 11 bases between. Sequenced material: peripheral blood. The TCR was taken from a woman aged 55-69 years with COVID-19, enrolled during active disease. This chain joins TRBV28 and TRBJ2-7, with D unclear. CDR3 coding DNA: TGTGCCAGCATCAAACCTACGTCCTACGAGCAGTACTTC. Its protein is CASIKPTSYEQYF.